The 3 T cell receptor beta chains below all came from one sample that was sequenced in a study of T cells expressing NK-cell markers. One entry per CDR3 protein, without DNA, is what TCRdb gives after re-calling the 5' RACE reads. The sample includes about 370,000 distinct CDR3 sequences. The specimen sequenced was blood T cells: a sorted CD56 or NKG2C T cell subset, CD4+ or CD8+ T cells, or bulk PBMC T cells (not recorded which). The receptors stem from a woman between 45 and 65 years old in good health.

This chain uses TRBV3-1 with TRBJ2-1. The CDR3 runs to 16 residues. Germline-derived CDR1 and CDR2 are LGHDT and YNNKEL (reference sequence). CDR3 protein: CASSPHRKGRLNEQFF.

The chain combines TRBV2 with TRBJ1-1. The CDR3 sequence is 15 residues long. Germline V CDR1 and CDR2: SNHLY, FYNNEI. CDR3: CASSERTLMNTEAFF. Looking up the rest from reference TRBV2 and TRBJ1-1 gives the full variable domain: EPEVTQTPSHQVTQMGQEVILRCVPISNHLYFYWYRQILGQKVEFLVSFYNNEISEKSEIFDDQFSVERPDGSNFTLKIRSTKLEDSAMYFCASSERTLMNTEAFFGQGTRLTVV.

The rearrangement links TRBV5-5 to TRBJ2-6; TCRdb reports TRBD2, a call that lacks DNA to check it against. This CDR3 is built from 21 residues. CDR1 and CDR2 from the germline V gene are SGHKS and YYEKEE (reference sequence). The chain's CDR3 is CASSLGFGGQGVGSGANVLTF.